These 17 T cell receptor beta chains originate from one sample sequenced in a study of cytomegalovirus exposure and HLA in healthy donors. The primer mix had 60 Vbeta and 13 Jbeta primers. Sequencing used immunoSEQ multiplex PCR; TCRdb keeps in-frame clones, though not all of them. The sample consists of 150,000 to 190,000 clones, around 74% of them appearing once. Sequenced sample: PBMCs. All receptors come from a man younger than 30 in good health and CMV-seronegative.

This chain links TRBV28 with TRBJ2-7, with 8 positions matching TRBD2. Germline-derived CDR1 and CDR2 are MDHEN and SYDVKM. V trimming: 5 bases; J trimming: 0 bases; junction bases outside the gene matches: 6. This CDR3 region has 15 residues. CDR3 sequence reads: CASSPPGTSSYEQYF. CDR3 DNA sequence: TGTGCCAGCAGTCCCCCCGGGACTAGCTCCTACGAGCAGTACTTC.

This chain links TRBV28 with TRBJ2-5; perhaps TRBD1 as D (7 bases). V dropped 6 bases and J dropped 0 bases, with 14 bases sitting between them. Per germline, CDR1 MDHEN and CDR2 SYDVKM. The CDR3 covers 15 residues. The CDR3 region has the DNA TGTGCCAGCAGCGCGGGACAGTTTAACCAAGAGACCCAGTACTTC. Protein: CASSAGQFNQETQYF.

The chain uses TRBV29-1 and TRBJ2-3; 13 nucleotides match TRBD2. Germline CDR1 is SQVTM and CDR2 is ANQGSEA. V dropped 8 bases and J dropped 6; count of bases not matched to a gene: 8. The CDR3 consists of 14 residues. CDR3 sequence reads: CSSPGTSGADTQYF. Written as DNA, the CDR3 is TGCAGCTCCCCCGGGACTAGCGGGGCCGATACGCAGTATTTT.

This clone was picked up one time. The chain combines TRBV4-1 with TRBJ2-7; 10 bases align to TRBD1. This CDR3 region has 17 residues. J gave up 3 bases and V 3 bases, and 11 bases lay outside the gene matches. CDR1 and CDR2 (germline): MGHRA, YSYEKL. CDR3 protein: CASSHKKGRDRGYEQYF. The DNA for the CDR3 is TGCGCCAGCAGCCACAAGAAGGGCCGGGACAGGGGCTACGAGCAGTACTTC.

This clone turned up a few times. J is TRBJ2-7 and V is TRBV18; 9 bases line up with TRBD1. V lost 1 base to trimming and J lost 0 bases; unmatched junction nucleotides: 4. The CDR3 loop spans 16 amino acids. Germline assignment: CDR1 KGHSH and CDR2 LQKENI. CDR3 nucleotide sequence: TGTGCCAGCTCACCACTCGGGACAGGGAGCTCCTACGAGCAGTACTTC. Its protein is CASSPLGTGSSYEQYF. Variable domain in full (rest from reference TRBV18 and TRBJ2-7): NAGVMQNPRHLVRRRGQEARLRCSPMKGHSHVYWYRQLPEEGLKFMVYLQKENIIDESGMPKERFSAEFPKEGPSILRIQQVVRGDSAAYFCASSPLGTGSSYEQYFGPGTRLTVT.

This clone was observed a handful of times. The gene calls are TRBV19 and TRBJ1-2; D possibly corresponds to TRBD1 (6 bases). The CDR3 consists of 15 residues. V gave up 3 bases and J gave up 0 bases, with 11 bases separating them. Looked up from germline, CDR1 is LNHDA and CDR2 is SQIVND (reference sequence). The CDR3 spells CASSMRTEANYGYTF. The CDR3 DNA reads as TGTGCCAGTAGTATGCGGACAGAAGCTAACTATGGCTACACCTTC.

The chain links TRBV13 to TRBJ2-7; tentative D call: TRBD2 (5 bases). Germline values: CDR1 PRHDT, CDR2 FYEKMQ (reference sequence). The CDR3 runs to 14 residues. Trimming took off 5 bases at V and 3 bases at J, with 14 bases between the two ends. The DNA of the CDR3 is TGTGCCAGCAGCCCCCGGTCCCGGGGCTACGAGCAGTACTTC. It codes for CASSPRSRGYEQYF.

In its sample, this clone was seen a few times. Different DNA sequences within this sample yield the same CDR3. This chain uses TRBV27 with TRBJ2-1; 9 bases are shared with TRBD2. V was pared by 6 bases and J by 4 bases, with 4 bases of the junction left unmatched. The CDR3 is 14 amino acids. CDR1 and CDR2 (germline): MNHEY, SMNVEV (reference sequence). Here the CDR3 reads CASSPGLAYNEQFF. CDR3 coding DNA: TGTGCCAGCAGCCCGGGACTAGCTTACAATGAGCAGTTCTTC.

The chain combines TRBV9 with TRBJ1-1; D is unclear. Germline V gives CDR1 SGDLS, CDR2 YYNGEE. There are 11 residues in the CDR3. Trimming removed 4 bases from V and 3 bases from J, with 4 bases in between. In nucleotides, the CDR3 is TGTGCCAGCAGCCGGGACACTGAAGCTTTCTTT. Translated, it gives CASSRDTEAFF.

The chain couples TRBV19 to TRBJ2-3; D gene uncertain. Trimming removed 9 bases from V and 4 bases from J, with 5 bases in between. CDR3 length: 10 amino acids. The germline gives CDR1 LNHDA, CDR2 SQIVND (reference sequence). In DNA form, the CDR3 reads TGTGCCAGCCGTTCAGATACGCAGTATTTT. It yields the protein CASRSDTQYF.

CDR3 nucleotide sequence: TGTGCCATCAGTGAGTCGTGGGGGCGATACGAGCAGTACTTC. Translating gives CAISESWGRYEQYF. V and J are TRBV10-3 and TRBJ2-7; D perhaps matches TRBD1 (6 bases). V dropped 0 bases and J dropped 4 bases, with 10 bases sitting between them. The CDR3 loop spans 14 amino acids. From germline, CDR1 is ENHRY and CDR2 SYGVKD.

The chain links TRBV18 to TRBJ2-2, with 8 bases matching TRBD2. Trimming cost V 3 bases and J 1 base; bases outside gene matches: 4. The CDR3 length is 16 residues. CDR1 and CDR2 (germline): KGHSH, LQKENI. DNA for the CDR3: TGTGCCAGCTCACCGACGGGACTAGAGAACACCGGGGAGCTGTTTTTT. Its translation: CASSPTGLENTGELFF. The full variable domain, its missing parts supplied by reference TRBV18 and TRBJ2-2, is NAGVMQNPRHLVRRRGQEARLRCSPMKGHSHVYWYRQLPEEGLKFMVYLQKENIIDESGMPKERFSAEFPKEGPSILRIQQVVRGDSAAYFCASSPTGLENTGELFFGEGSRLTVL.

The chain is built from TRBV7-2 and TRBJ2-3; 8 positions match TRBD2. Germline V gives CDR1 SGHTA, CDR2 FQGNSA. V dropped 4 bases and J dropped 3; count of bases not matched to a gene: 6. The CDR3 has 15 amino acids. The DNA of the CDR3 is TGTGCCAGCAGCTCGACCGGGAGGGCGACAGATACGCAGTATTTT. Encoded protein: CASSSTGRATDTQYF.

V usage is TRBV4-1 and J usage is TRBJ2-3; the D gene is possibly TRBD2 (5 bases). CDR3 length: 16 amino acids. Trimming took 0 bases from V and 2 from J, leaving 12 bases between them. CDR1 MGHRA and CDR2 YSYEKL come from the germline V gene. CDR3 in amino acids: CASSQEALAVTDTQYF. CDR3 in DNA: TGCGCCAGCAGCCAAGAGGCCCTAGCCGTCACAGATACGCAGTATTTT.

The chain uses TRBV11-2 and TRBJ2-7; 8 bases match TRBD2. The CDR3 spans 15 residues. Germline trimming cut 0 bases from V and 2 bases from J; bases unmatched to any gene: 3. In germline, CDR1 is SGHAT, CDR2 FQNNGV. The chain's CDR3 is CASSLEVGLAYEQYF. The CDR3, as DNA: TGTGCCAGCAGCTTAGAAGTGGGACTAGCCTACGAGCAGTACTTC.

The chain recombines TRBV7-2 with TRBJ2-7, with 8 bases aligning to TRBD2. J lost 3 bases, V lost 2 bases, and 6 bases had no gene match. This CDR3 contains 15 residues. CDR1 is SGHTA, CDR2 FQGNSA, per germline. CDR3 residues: CASSLSSGDHYEQYF. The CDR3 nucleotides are TGTGCCAGCAGCTTAAGTAGCGGGGACCACTACGAGCAGTACTTC.

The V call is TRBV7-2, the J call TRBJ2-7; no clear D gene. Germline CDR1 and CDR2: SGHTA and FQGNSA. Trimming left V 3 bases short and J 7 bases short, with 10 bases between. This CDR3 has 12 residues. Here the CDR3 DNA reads TGTGCCAGCAGCTTTTCCCTGTATGAGCAGTACTTC. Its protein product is CASSFSLYEQYF.